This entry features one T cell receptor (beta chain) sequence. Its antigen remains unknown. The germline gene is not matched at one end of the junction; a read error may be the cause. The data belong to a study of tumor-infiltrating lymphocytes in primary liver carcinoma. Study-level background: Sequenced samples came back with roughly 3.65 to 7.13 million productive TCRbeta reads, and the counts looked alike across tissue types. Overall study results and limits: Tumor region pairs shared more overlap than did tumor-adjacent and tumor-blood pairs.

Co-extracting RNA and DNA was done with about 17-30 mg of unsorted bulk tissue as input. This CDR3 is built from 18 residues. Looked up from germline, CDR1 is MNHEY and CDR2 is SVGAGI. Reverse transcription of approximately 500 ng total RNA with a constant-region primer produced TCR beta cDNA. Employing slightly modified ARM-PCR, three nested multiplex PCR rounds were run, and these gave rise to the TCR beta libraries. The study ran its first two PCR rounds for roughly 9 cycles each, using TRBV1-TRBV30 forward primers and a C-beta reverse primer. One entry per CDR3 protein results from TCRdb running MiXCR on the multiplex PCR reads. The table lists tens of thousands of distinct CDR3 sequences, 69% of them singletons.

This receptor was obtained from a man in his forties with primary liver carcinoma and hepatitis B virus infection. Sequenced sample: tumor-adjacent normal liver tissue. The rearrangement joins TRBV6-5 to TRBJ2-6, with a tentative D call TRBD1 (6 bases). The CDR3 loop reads CASSAKAGTPSGTNILTF. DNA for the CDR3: TGTGCCAGCAGTGCGAAGGCCGGGACACCGTCTGGGACCAACATCCTGACTTTC.